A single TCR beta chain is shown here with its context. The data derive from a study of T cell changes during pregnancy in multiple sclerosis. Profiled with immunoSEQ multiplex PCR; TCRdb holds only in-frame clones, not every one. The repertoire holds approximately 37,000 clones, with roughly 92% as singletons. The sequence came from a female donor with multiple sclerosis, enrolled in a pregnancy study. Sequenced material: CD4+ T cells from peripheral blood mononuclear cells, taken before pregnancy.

This chain's CDR3 is CASKSIRQPGTSGLGEQFF. In DNA form, the CDR3 reads TGTGCCAGTAAAAGCATCAGGCAGCCCGGGACTAGCGGTCTAGGGGAGCAGTTCTTC. The chain recombines TRBV19 with TRBJ2-1; TRBD2 agrees at 11 bases. CDR3 length equals 19 residues. Germline V gives CDR1 LNHDA, CDR2 SQIVND (reference sequence). V lost 7 bases and J lost 10; bases outside the gene matches: 24.